Each of the 19 T cell receptor beta chains below was sequenced from the same sample in a study of identical twins. TCRdb fed the 5' RACE reads into MiXCR, producing one record per CDR3 protein. The repertoire has hundreds of thousands of distinct CDR3 sequences, around 8.6% of them found once; the top ten carry 0.75% to 1%. These sequences were also reported in another study, on yellow fever vaccine responses in identical twins.

The sample taken for sequencing was PBMCs. These receptors were obtained from a woman under 30 in good health.

The chain is built from TRBV4-3 and TRBJ2-3; D uncertain. V was clipped by 0 bases and J by 0 bases, with 7 bases between them. This CDR3 region has 15 residues. Germline lookup yields CDR1 LGHNA and CDR2 YSLEER. The CDR3 DNA follows: TGCGCCAGCAGCCAAGACTACGGGAGCACAGATACGCAGTATTTT. This sequence encodes CASSQDYGSTDTQYF.

This clonotype was seen many times. The chain links TRBV9 to TRBJ2-5; weak D call: TRBD2 (7 bases). This CDR3 has 13 amino acids. Germline V gene sequence: CDR1 SGDLS, CDR2 YYNGEE. Trimming cost V 7 bases and J 5 bases, with 15 bases left between them. For the CDR3, the DNA is TGTGCCAGCGGCGGGGGCACTCCGGAGACCCAGTACTTC. It translates to CASGGGTPETQYF.

This clonotype came up a few times. The rearrangement uses TRBV3-1 and TRBJ2-5, with a possible D match to TRBD2 (6 bases). Germline CDR1 reads LGHDT; CDR2 reads YNNKEL (reference sequence). CDR3 size: 17 residues. The germline V and J ends were trimmed by 0 bases and 5 bases, with 19 bases remaining between them. CDR3 region: CASSQEGRGGFPETQYF. CDR3 DNA: TGTGCCAGCAGCCAAGAGGGCCGGGGAGGTTTTCCTGAGACCCAGTACTTC.

With respect to this clonotype: This may arise from a read error, as a much more abundant clone is one base away. V and J are TRBV11-2 and TRBJ2-2; D tentatively reads TRBD1 or TRBD2 (5 bases each). CDR1 is SGHAT and CDR2 is FQNNGV in the germline V gene. The CDR3 length is 19 residues. Trimming left V 4 bases short and J 0 bases short, with 21 bases between. In DNA form, the CDR3 reads TGTGCCAGCAGCTCGAGAACCGGGACGGCCTCCGCGAACACCGGGGAGCTGTTTTTT. It codes for CASSSRTGTASANTGELFF.

The rearrangement uses TRBV2 and TRBJ2-5; D not certain. The germline CDR1 and CDR2 sequences are SNHLY and FYNNEI. The CDR3 runs 14 residues. Trimming removed 4 bases at V and 2 bases at J, with 11 bases between. CDR3 nucleotides: TGTGCCAGCAGTGCGGGCAGAACACAAGAGACCCAGTACTTC. It encodes CASSAGRTQETQYF.

This clonotype was recorded a few times. This chain joins TRBV12-3 or TRBV12-4 and TRBJ2-7; 7 positions match TRBD1. J gave up 4 bases and V 4 bases, and 7 bases lay outside the gene matches. CDR3 length equals 14 residues. DNA of the CDR3: TGTGCCAGCAGTTCTAGGACAGGCCTATACGAGCAGTACTTC. It yields the protein CASSSRTGLYEQYF.

The chain couples TRBV12-3 or TRBV12-4 to TRBJ2-1; 7 nucleotides agree with TRBD2. Trimming at V came to 6 bases and at J to 4 bases, leaving 12 bases not matched to a gene. The CDR3 contains 16 residues. CDR3 protein: CASRRASGPLYNEQFF. The DNA for the CDR3 is TGTGCCAGCAGGAGGGCTAGCGGACCTTTATACAATGAGCAGTTCTTC.

This clonotype was counted once. The V and J genes are TRBV29-1 and TRBJ2-1; TRBD2 is a possible D gene (6 bases). CDR3 length: 12 residues. Germline V gene sequence: CDR1 SQVTM, CDR2 ANQGSEA. Trimming stripped 7 bases from V and 6 bases from J, with 13 bases between. The CDR3 DNA sequence: TGCAGCGCACGCGACGGGAGCAATGAGCAGTTCTTC. It specifies CSARDGSNEQFF.

In this sample, this clonotype turned up a few times. This chain uses TRBV27 with TRBJ1-6, with unresolved D. V lost 3 bases, J lost 10 bases, and 7 bases lay in between. The CDR3 consists of 12 residues. Germline CDR1 MNHEY, CDR2 SMNVEV (reference sequence). The CDR3 reads CASSFPKSPLHF. CDR3 in DNA: TGTGCCAGCAGTTTCCCCAAATCACCCCTCCACTTT.

The DNA of the CDR3 is TGTGCCAGCAGTGTAGGACAGGGCTACAATGAGCAGTTCTTC. Protein product: CASSVGQGYNEQFF. The chain carries TRBV27 and TRBJ2-1, with 8 bases lining up with TRBD1. V lost 5 bases and J lost 3; bases outside the gene matches: 3. This CDR3 is 14 amino acids long. The germline gives CDR1 MNHEY, CDR2 SMNVEV (reference sequence).

This clonotype was seen repeatedly, ten times or more. J is TRBJ2-7 and V is TRBV27; D gene ambiguous. The CDR3 sequence is 13 residues long. CDR1 is MNHEY and CDR2 is SMNVEV in the germline V gene (reference sequence). V lost 6 bases and J lost 2, with 11 bases in between. CDR3 bases: TGTGCCAGCAGGAGTCATACAGCCTACGAGCAGTACTTC. This codes for CASRSHTAYEQYF.

This clonotype has a handful of counts. The chain joins TRBV6-1 to TRBJ1-4; D is unresolved. The CDR3 covers 16 residues. Between the trimmed V and J ends, which lost 2 bases and 7 bases, there was a span of 17 bases. Germline V gene data show CDR1 as MNHNS and CDR2 as SASEGT. CDR3 nucleotides: TGTGCCAGCAGTGAAAATTTCTCGTTATCGAGTGAAAAACTGTTTTTT. The encoded protein is CASSENFSLSSEKLFF.

This clonotype was seen more than once but under ten times. The V gene is TRBV6-2 or TRBV6-3, the J gene TRBJ1-2; TRBD1 matches 7 bases. The CDR3 is 15 residues long. In germline, CDR1 is MNHEY, CDR2 SVGEGT. The V segment lost 2 bases and the J segment 8 bases; nucleotides outside the gene matches: 11. Here the CDR3 DNA reads TGTGCCAGCAGTTACCCAGACAGGGAGATAGACGGCTACACCTTC. Translation: CASSYPDREIDGYTF.

This chain joins TRBV6-4 and TRBJ2-7; 8 bases agree with TRBD1. Germline CDR1 is MRHNA and CDR2 is SNTAGT. The CDR3 spans 16 residues. V was clipped by 8 bases and J by 0 bases; unmatched bases: 12. CDR3: CASPESTGGFSYEQYF. The DNA of the CDR3 is TGTGCCAGCCCAGAGTCTACAGGGGGATTCTCCTACGAGCAGTACTTC.

This clonotype came up once. Just one base apart from a much larger clone, this may be a read error. V is TRBV12-3 or TRBV12-4 and J is TRBJ1-5; D not resolved. The CDR3 has 15 amino acids. Trimming pared 7 bases from V and 6 bases from J, leaving 19 bases between. Here the CDR3 DNA reads TGTGCCAGCAACTTAACGGGGATAGGTACTCAGCCCCAGCATTTT. Amino acids: CASNLTGIGTQPQHF.

The chain employs TRBV6-1 and TRBJ2-7, with 7 bases identical to TRBD1. Germline CDR1 and CDR2: MNHNS and SASEGT. The CDR3 sequence is 14 residues long. With 6 bases clipped from V and 1 base from J, the junction kept 6 bases outside the gene matches. CDR3 coding DNA: TGTGCCAGCAGACCCAGACAGGGATCCTACGAGCAGTACTTC. It yields the protein CASRPRQGSYEQYF.

V gene TRBV27 combines with J gene TRBJ2-7; 8 nucleotides line up with TRBD2. The CDR3 length is 13 residues. Unmatched junction bases numbered 6, after V lost 8 bases and J lost 3 bases. Per germline, CDR1 MNHEY and CDR2 SMNVEV (reference sequence). CDR3 protein: CASGKRGIYEQYF. CDR3 nucleotide sequence: TGTGCCAGCGGAAAGCGGGGGATCTACGAGCAGTACTTC.

The chain has TRBV19 and TRBJ2-2, with a tentative D call TRBD2 (6 bases). Trimming took 6 bases from V and 4 from J, leaving 15 bases between them. CDR3 length: 15 amino acids. Germline V gene sequence: CDR1 LNHDA, CDR2 SQIVND (reference sequence). The CDR3 DNA follows: TGTGCCAGTAGCGGTGGCGGGAAAGGCACCGGGGAGCTGTTTTTT. This sequence encodes CASSGGGKGTGELFF.

The V and J genes are TRBV25-1 and TRBJ2-7; the D call may be TRBD1 or TRBD2 (5 bases each). The CDR3 spans 14 residues. V was shortened by 1 base and J by 6 bases, with 13 bases between the two germline ends. Germline V gives CDR1 MGHDK, CDR2 SYGVNS. CDR3 protein: CASSELGVGSEQYF. In nucleotides, the CDR3 is TGTGCCAGCAGTGAATTGGGGGTCGGCTCCGAGCAGTACTTC.